This T cell receptor (beta chain) was profiled in a study of blood T cell repertoires in COVID-19. Study-level background: Both acute and convalescent COVID-19 samples were obtained from the United States, Italy and Spain. PBMCs, B-cell-depleted T cells, or T cells provided the cDNA or gDNA that made up the material.

CDR1 is MGHDK and CDR2 is SYGVNS in the germline V gene. The V end lost 7 bases, the J end lost 3 bases, and 7 bases lay between the germline ends. There are 11 residues in the CDR3. Original handling: By means of reference gene primer amplification, nucleated cell counts were estimated. The protocol was immunoSEQ multiplex PCR, while the TCRdb copy is restricted to in-frame clones and leaves out a portion. The V and J calls and clone size were taken over from that table, and D and trimming were inferred from the DNA. This sample has some 65,000 clones; approximately 93% occur once, and the top ten carry 2.5% to 3%.

The sequenced sample was peripheral blood. V gene TRBV25-1 combines with J gene TRBJ2-7; D not certain. This clonotype was obtained from a man between 65 and 80 years old with active COVID-19. CDR3 in amino acids: CASKRSYEQYF. The CDR3 region has the DNA TGTGCCAGCAAGAGGAGCTACGAGCAGTACTTC.